Following are 30 T cell receptor beta chains from one sample sequenced in a study of Ad26.COV2.S vaccination and SARS-CoV-2 variants. The repertoire was sequenced with immunoSEQ multiplex PCR; TCRdb's copy has only in-frame clones and lacks some. The sample records about half a million clones, approximately 90% being singletons. Treatment in this sample: about 20 received Ad26.COV2.S at low or high dose, single or two shots; roughly five received placebo; per-sample allocation not given. Sample collection was performed on day 63 after the first vaccine or placebo injection. Source: peripheral blood, taken in a trial of Ad26.COV2.S vaccine versus placebo. These receptors were taken from a person between 18 and 65 years old who received the Ad26.COV2.S COVID-19 vaccine or a placebo.

This clone was observed a few times. This sequence joins TRBV10-1 and TRBJ1-1; a weak D match, TRBD1 (6 bases). V was clipped by 0 bases and J by 9 bases, with 11 bases between them. There are 13 residues in the CDR3. Germline-derived CDR1 and CDR2 are WNHNN and SYGVQD (reference sequence). This chain's CDR3 is CASSESGGTKAFF. The DNA for the CDR3 is TGCGCCAGCAGTGAGTCGGGGGGGACAAAAGCTTTCTTT.

This rearrangement joins TRBV6-2 or TRBV6-3 to TRBJ1-5; D call uncertain. The CDR3 contains 13 residues. Germline V CDR1 and CDR2: MNHEY, SVGEGT. Trimming left V 5 bases short and J 5 bases short, with 10 bases between. CDR3 DNA: TGTGCCAGCAGTCGGGAGAGGCATCAGCCCCAGCATTTT. The encoded protein is CASSRERHQPQHF.

In this sample, this clone turned up once. This chain joins TRBV6-5 and TRBJ1-4, with D unresolved. Trimming removed 5 bases at V and 8 bases at J, with 12 bases between. CDR1 and CDR2 from the germline V gene are MNHEY and SVGAGI. The CDR3 totals 13 residues. The CDR3: CASSPQPREKLFF. CDR3 in DNA: TGTGCCAGCAGTCCCCAGCCTAGAGAAAAACTGTTTTTT.

This clone was counted once. The chain is built from TRBV7-3 and TRBJ2-1; D is unclear. The CDR3 covers 13 residues. In germline, CDR1 is SGHTA, CDR2 FQGTGA. V dropped 1 base and J dropped 11 bases, with 12 bases sitting between them. The CDR3 here is CASSLNSEGQQFF. The CDR3 DNA reads as TGTGCCAGCAGCTTAAATTCCGAAGGACAGCAGTTCTTC.

This clone was seen once. This chain links TRBV15 with TRBJ2-7; a weak D match, TRBD1 (5 bases). V lost 3 bases, J lost 2 bases, and 17 bases lay in between. This CDR3 region has 16 residues. CDR1 is LNHNV, CDR2 YYDKDF, per germline (reference sequence). This CDR3 is CATSRRSGRATYEQYF. The CDR3 nucleotides are TGTGCCACCAGCAGGAGGTCGGGCAGGGCAACCTACGAGCAGTACTTC. Filled out from reference TRBV15 and TRBJ2-7, the complete variable domain reads DAMVIQNPRYQVTQFGKPVTLSCSQTLNHNVMYWYQQKSSQAPKLLFHYYDKDFNNEADTPDNFQSRRPNTSFCFLDIRSPGLGDTAMYLCATSRRSGRATYEQYFGPGTRLTVT.

This clone was observed once. In DNA form, the CDR3 reads TGTGCCTGGAGCGAGGGGTGGACCCCCGTAGAGACCCAGTACTTC. Amino acid sequence: CAWSEGWTPVETQYF. The chain has TRBV30 and TRBJ2-5; TRBD1 or TRBD2 may be the D gene (5 bases each). Germline V lookup: CDR1 GTSNPN, CDR2 SVGIG (reference sequence). V shed 3 bases and J shed 4 bases, with 18 bases lying between them. The length of the CDR3 is 15 residues.

This rearrangement joins TRBV18 to TRBJ2-1; D is ambiguous. The V end was cut by 1 base, the J end by 5 bases, with 21 bases between. Germline assignment: CDR1 KGHSH and CDR2 LQKENI. This CDR3 comprises 18 residues. CDR3 DNA: TGTGCCAGCTCACCACTCCTCCGTAAGGGCCCATATAACAATGAGCAGTTCTTC. This codes for CASSPLLRKGPYNNEQFF.

The chain combines TRBV12-3 or TRBV12-4 with TRBJ2-3, with D maybe TRBD2 (5 bases). Trimming took off 8 bases at V and 3 bases at J, with 12 bases between the two ends. The CDR3 contains 13 residues. As DNA, the CDR3 is TGTGCCAGCTTTTCGGGGTCGACAGATACGCAGTATTTT. Translation: CASFSGSTDTQYF.

This chain links TRBV23-1 with TRBJ1-1; D unresolved. TRBV23-1 is known as an ORF, though its function is uncertain. This CDR3 contains 13 residues. V lost 8 bases and J 0 bases, leaving 10 bases between the germline ends. In nucleotides, the CDR3 is TGCGCCAGCCCCCAAGGACTGAACACTGAAGCTTTCTTT. Its protein is CASPQGLNTEAFF.

The chain joins TRBV6-6 to TRBJ1-1, with D maybe TRBD1 (5 bases). CDR1 is MNHNY, CDR2 SVGAGI, per germline (reference sequence). This CDR3 is built from 13 residues. V gave up 4 bases and J gave up 5 bases, with 11 bases separating them. The CDR3 reads CASSLQEVTEAFF. The DNA for the CDR3 is TGTGCCAGCAGTTTACAGGAAGTTACTGAAGCTTTCTTT.

This chain links TRBV6-2 or TRBV6-3 with TRBJ2-7; D ambiguous. V dropped 2 bases and J dropped 3 bases, with 11 bases sitting between them. The CDR3 has 14 residues. CDR1 is MNHEY and CDR2 is SVGEGT in the germline V gene. DNA of the CDR3: TGTGCCAGCAGTTACGCTGTCGGCAACTACGAGCAGTACTTC. This sequence encodes CASSYAVGNYEQYF.

This chain joins TRBV11-2 and TRBJ2-1; TRBD2 agrees at 11 bases. The junction had 9 bases not matched to a gene; V was cut back by 2 bases and J by 12 bases. CDR1 and CDR2 (germline): SGHAT, FQNNGV. The CDR3 is 15 amino acids. Here the CDR3 reads CASSLWPSGRSGQFF. DNA of the CDR3: TGTGCCAGCAGCTTATGGCCTAGCGGGAGGTCCGGGCAGTTCTTC.

This clone was seen just once. The chain uses TRBV11-1 and TRBJ1-3; 8 bases align to TRBD1. Losses at the gene ends were 5 bases for V and 1 base for J; bases not matched to a gene: 7. The CDR3 length is 16 residues. The germline gives CDR1 SGHAT, CDR2 FQDESV (reference sequence). CDR3 in DNA: TGTGCCAGCAGCCGGAGGACAGGGAGTTCTGGAAACACCATATATTTT. This encodes CASSRRTGSSGNTIYF.

The gene calls are TRBV29-1 and TRBJ2-5, with a weak D call TRBD2 (5 bases). In germline, CDR1 is SQVTM, CDR2 ANQGSEA. Trimming took off 6 bases at V and 4 bases at J, with 12 bases between the two ends. The CDR3 is 12 amino acids. CDR3 region: CSVYPRGETQYF. CDR3 DNA: TGCAGCGTGTATCCCCGGGGAGAGACCCAGTACTTC.

The V call is TRBV5-8, the J call TRBJ2-7; no clear D gene. The length of the CDR3 is 14 residues. Germline values: CDR1 SGHTS, CDR2 YDEGEE. With 0 bases removed from V and 3 bases from J, the gap between germline ends came to 10 bases. DNA of the CDR3: TGTGCCAGCAGCTTGGCCGGACGTAGCTACGAGCAGTACTTC. It specifies CASSLAGRSYEQYF.

This clone was found a few times. J is TRBJ1-2 and V is TRBV9; a possible D gene is TRBD1 (6 bases). Per germline, CDR1 SGDLS and CDR2 YYNGEE. This CDR3 has 13 amino acids. Trimming took 4 bases from V and 6 from J, leaving 13 bases between them. The CDR3 DNA reads TGTGCCAGCAGCTCCACAGGGTGGAATGGCTACACCTTC. This codes for CASSSTGWNGYTF.

This chain uses TRBV27 with TRBJ2-1; D call uncertain. The CDR3 has 15 amino acids. V lost 5 bases to trimming and J lost 0 bases, with 11 bases between them. Germline V gives CDR1 MNHEY, CDR2 SMNVEV (reference sequence). The CDR3 sequence: CASSTRSLSYNEQFF. The CDR3 coding sequence is TGTGCCAGCAGTACACGGTCACTCTCCTACAATGAGCAGTTCTTC.

In its sample, this clone was seen a few times. The V call is TRBV2, the J call TRBJ2-7; TRBD2 might be the D (6 bases). Germline assignment: CDR1 SNHLY and CDR2 FYNNEI. The length of the CDR3 is 15 residues. The V and J ends lost 3 bases and 3 bases respectively, with 15 bases between them. The CDR3 loop reads CASSDALATSYEQYF. The CDR3 DNA reads as TGTGCCAGCAGTGACGCGCTAGCGACAAGCTACGAGCAGTACTTC.

V and J are TRBV7-2 and TRBJ2-7; 8 bases agree with TRBD1. The CDR3 has 16 residues. The junction had 8 bases not matched to a gene; V was cut back by 3 bases and J by 1 base. Germline lookup yields CDR1 SGHTA and CDR2 FQGNSA. This chain's CDR3 is CASSFLKRQGSYEQYF. CDR3 in DNA: TGTGCCAGCAGCTTCCTCAAGAGACAGGGGTCCTACGAGCAGTACTTC. The whole variable domain, remainder taken from reference TRBV7-2 and TRBJ2-7, is GAGVSQSPSNKVTEKGKDVELRCDPISGHTALYWYRQSLGQGLEFLIYFQGNSAPDKSGLPSDRFSAERTGGSVSTLTIQRTQQEDSAVYLCASSFLKRQGSYEQYFGPGTRLTVT.

This clone was found a few times. The chain has TRBV29-1 and TRBJ1-2; TRBD1 aligns across 9 bases. The V segment lost 0 bases and the J segment 4 bases; nucleotides outside the gene matches: 12. Germline loops: CDR1 SQVTM, CDR2 ANQGSEA. The CDR3 totals 17 residues. The CDR3 loop reads CSVEDLLDRGPTYGYTF. CDR3 DNA sequence: TGCAGCGTTGAAGATCTTCTGGACAGGGGCCCTACCTATGGCTACACCTTC.

The chain is built from TRBV7-9 and TRBJ1-2; D is unclear. The CDR3 is 11 residues long. The germline V and J ends were trimmed by 5 bases and 5 bases, with 6 bases remaining between them. The V gene's germline CDR1 is SEHNR and CDR2 FQNEAQ (reference sequence). In DNA, the CDR3 is TGTGCCAGCAGCCAGATATATGGCTACACCTTC. This sequence encodes CASSQIYGYTF.

The chain carries TRBV3-1 (or the pseudogene TRBV3-2) and TRBJ2-7; 7 positions agree with TRBD1. Germline V CDR1 and CDR2: LGHDT, YNNKEL (reference sequence). CDR3 size: 13 residues. V lost 4 bases to trimming and J lost 3 bases; unmatched junction nucleotides: 3. CDR3 nucleotide sequence: TGTGCCAGCAGCCGGGACAGTCGCTACGAGCAGTACTTC. As protein: CASSRDSRYEQYF.

The DNA of the CDR3 is TGTGCCATCAGTCTGACCAGCGGCCTGGGCTCGGGCGAGCAGTACTTC. Its translation: CAISLTSGLGSGEQYF. The chain employs TRBV10-3 and TRBJ2-7, with D possibly being TRBD2 (5 bases). Germline-derived CDR1 and CDR2 are ENHRY and SYGVKD. CDR3 length: 16 amino acids. The V and J ends lost 5 bases and 6 bases respectively, with 23 bases between them.

This clone was found once. This sequence joins TRBV10-1 and TRBJ2-1, with TRBD2 matching 9 bases. The ends lost 0 bases at V and 5 bases at J; junction bases unmatched: 5. CDR3 size: 16 residues. Germline values: CDR1 WNHNN, CDR2 SYGVQD (reference sequence). CDR3 bases: TGCGCCAGCAGTGAGTCCGGGACTAGCAACAACAATGAGCAGTTCTTC. It translates to CASSESGTSNNNEQFF.

The CDR3 DNA reads as TGTGCCACGGGGACAGGGGACTACGAGCAGTACTTC. This encodes CATGTGDYEQYF. The V gene is TRBV6-5, the J gene TRBJ2-7, with 10 nucleotides matching TRBD1. The CDR3 has 12 amino acids. Germline V gene data show CDR1 as MNHEY and CDR2 as SVGAGI. Losses at the gene ends were 10 bases for V and 3 bases for J; bases not matched to a gene: 3.

The chain employs TRBV19 and TRBJ2-3; perhaps D is TRBD1 or TRBD2 (5 bases each). From germline, CDR1 is LNHDA and CDR2 SQIVND (reference sequence). This CDR3 is built from 14 residues. V lost 4 bases to trimming and J lost 2 bases, with 10 bases between them. The CDR3 region is CASSRDGYTDTQYF. The CDR3 coding sequence is TGTGCCAGTAGTAGGGACGGATACACAGATACGCAGTATTTT.

The V and J genes are TRBV25-1 and TRBJ1-6; 9 nucleotides agree with TRBD1. The V segment lost 1 base and the J segment 9 bases; nucleotides outside the gene matches: 4. The length of the CDR3 is 15 residues. CDR1 is MGHDK, CDR2 SYGVNS, per germline. The CDR3 spells CASSESGQGASPLHF. CDR3 DNA sequence: TGTGCCAGCAGTGAATCGGGACAGGGAGCTTCACCCCTCCACTTT.

The chain recombines TRBV29-1 with TRBJ1-2; D gene ambiguous. Germline CDR1 SQVTM, CDR2 ANQGSEA. The germline V and J ends were trimmed by 7 bases and 3 bases, with 18 bases remaining between them. This CDR3 region has 14 residues. CDR3 bases: TGCAGCGCCGAACGGGAGGCAGCTTACTATGGCTACACCTTC. Protein product: CSAEREAAYYGYTF.

This clone was picked up one time. This chain connects TRBV7-9 to TRBJ1-1; 7 bases match TRBD1. Germline CDR1 SEHNR, CDR2 FQNEAQ (reference sequence). This CDR3 has 15 amino acids. V dropped 6 bases and J dropped 2; count of bases not matched to a gene: 9. The CDR3 reads CASRTTGLSNTEAFF. CDR3 sequence (DNA): TGTGCCAGCAGAACGACAGGGTTGAGTAACACTGAAGCTTTCTTT.

The chain couples TRBV29-1 to TRBJ1-2, with no clear D. Looked up from germline, CDR1 is SQVTM and CDR2 is ANQGSEA. This CDR3 is 12 amino acids long. Trimming removed 7 bases at V and 0 bases at J, with 9 bases between. This CDR3 reads CSEFTANYGYTF. The DNA of the CDR3 is TGCAGCGAGTTTACCGCTAACTATGGCTACACCTTC.